The 14 T cell receptor beta chains below all came from one sample that was sequenced in a study of blood T cell repertoires in COVID-19. Sequencing was performed with immunoSEQ multiplex PCR; in TCRdb, only in-frame clones are kept and a portion is missing. The data hold more than 85,000 clones, with roughly 92% observed a single time. The source material was peripheral blood. The source of these receptors is a man in his 70s with acute or convalescent COVID-19.

The chain carries TRBV27 and TRBJ2-5; possible D gene TRBD2, 5 bases. Germline CDR1 reads MNHEY; CDR2 reads SMNVEV (reference sequence). V was clipped by 6 bases and J by 3 bases, with 17 bases between them. The CDR3 runs to 15 residues. The CDR3 region is CASSDRNTREETQYF. In nucleotides, the CDR3 is TGTGCCAGCAGCGACCGAAATACTAGGGAAGAGACCCAGTACTTC.

This sequence joins TRBV24-1 and TRBJ1-2; D is unresolved. The CDR3 contains 17 residues. The V end lost 3 bases, the J end lost 0 bases, and 16 bases lay between the germline ends. Per germline, CDR1 KGHDR and CDR2 SFDVKD. The chain's CDR3 is CATSDPRAAGPNYGYTF. The CDR3, as DNA: TGTGCCACCAGTGATCCGAGGGCGGCAGGCCCTAACTATGGCTACACCTTC.

The rearrangement links TRBV18 to TRBJ1-5, with D possibly matching TRBD1 (6 bases). The CDR3 sequence is 14 residues long. Germline V gene sequence: CDR1 KGHSH, CDR2 LQKENI. Trimming shortened V by 3 bases and J by 4 bases, and 10 bases separated the two germline ends. This CDR3 is CASSPATGNQPQHF. CDR3 DNA sequence: TGTGCCAGCTCACCGGCGACAGGTAATCAGCCCCAGCATTTT.

The V and J genes are TRBV6-5 and TRBJ2-1, with D possibly being TRBD1 (5 bases). The V gene's germline CDR1 is MNHEY and CDR2 SVGAGI. Trimming removed 0 bases from V and 9 bases from J, with 9 bases in between. The CDR3 runs to 13 residues. CDR3 sequence: CASSYSGPAEQFF. DNA of the CDR3: TGTGCCAGCAGTTACTCGGGGCCCGCTGAGCAGTTCTTC.

The chain is built from TRBV3-1 (or the pseudogene TRBV3-2) and TRBJ2-7; 10 positions agree with TRBD2. The CDR3 consists of 19 residues. The germline gives CDR1 LGHDT, CDR2 YNNKEL (reference sequence). With 4 bases clipped from V and 3 bases from J, the junction kept 18 bases outside the gene matches. CDR3 nucleotide sequence: TGTGCCAGCAGCCCACATGCTAGCGGGAGTGGCCCGTTTAGCTACGAGCAGTACTTC. Translated, it gives CASSPHASGSGPFSYEQYF.

The chain joins TRBV3-1 (or the pseudogene TRBV3-2) to TRBJ2-7; possible D gene TRBD2, 5 bases. Germline V CDR1 and CDR2: LGHDT, YNNKEL (reference sequence). This CDR3 contains 13 residues. V was pared by 6 bases and J by 1 base, with 10 bases between. In nucleotides, the CDR3 is TGTGCCAGCAGTGCCGGGATTTCCTACGAGCAGTACTTC. Amino acid sequence: CASSAGISYEQYF.

The chain combines TRBV10-1 with TRBJ2-2; possible D gene TRBD1, 6 bases. Germline V gene sequence: CDR1 WNHNN, CDR2 SYGVQD (reference sequence). The germline V and J ends were trimmed by 5 bases and 0 bases, with 10 bases remaining between them. CDR3 size: 15 residues. CDR3: CASSTGTSNTGELFF. The CDR3 nucleotides are TGCGCCAGCAGTACCGGGACATCGAACACCGGGGAGCTGTTTTTT.

V and J are TRBV15 and TRBJ2-2; 8 nucleotides agree with TRBD2. Germline trimming cut 2 bases from V and 3 bases from J; bases unmatched to any gene: 8. Germline assignment: CDR1 LNHNV and CDR2 YYDKDF (reference sequence). This CDR3 is built from 17 residues. The CDR3 bases are TGTGCCACCAGCAGAACGATAGCGGGACCCTACACCGGGGAGCTGTTTTTT. Translated, it gives CATSRTIAGPYTGELFF.

The chain is built from TRBV19 and TRBJ1-1, with D perhaps TRBD1 (6 bases). The CDR3 contains 14 residues. Germline CDR1 reads LNHDA; CDR2 reads SQIVND (reference sequence). Trimming pared 4 bases from V and 7 bases from J, leaving 16 bases between. DNA for the CDR3: TGTGCCAGTAGTAGCAGTTGGGGGCCATTTGAAGCTTTCTTT. It codes for CASSSSWGPFEAFF.

This sequence joins TRBV3-1 (or the pseudogene TRBV3-2) and TRBJ2-7, with TRBD1 matching 9 bases. CDR1 LGHDT and CDR2 YNNKEL come from the germline V gene (reference sequence). The CDR3 runs 15 residues. J was trimmed by 2 bases and V by 3 bases; bases with no gene match: 5. CDR3 sequence (DNA): TGTGCCAGCAGCCAGGCGGACAGGGGCCCCTACGAGCAGTACTTC. It specifies CASSQADRGPYEQYF.

The chain combines TRBV4-3 with TRBJ2-7; 8 positions match TRBD2. CDR1 and CDR2 from the germline V gene are LGHNA and YSLEER. J lost 6 bases, V lost 4 bases, and 5 bases had no gene match. This CDR3 has 13 amino acids. CDR3 residues: CASSPPGGVEQYF. The CDR3 DNA reads as TGCGCCAGCAGCCCCCCCGGGGGGGTCGAGCAGTACTTC.

The rearrangement joins TRBV3-1 (or the pseudogene TRBV3-2) to TRBJ1-5; the D is unclear. V lost 0 bases to trimming and J lost 5 bases, with 8 bases between them. CDR3 length: 14 residues. Germline-derived CDR1 and CDR2 are LGHDT and YNNKEL (reference sequence). CDR3 bases: TGTGCCAGCAGCCAAGATCGTAATTATCAGCCCCAGCATTTT. Translated: CASSQDRNYQPQHF.

V is TRBV4-1 and J is TRBJ1-3, with a weak D call TRBD1 (6 bases). Between the trimmed V and J ends, which lost 1 base and 6 bases, there was a span of 16 bases. Per germline, CDR1 MGHRA and CDR2 YSYEKL. CDR3 length: 16 amino acids. In DNA, the CDR3 is TGCGCCAGCAGCCAAGTGGGGGCCAGGGCGGAAAACACCATATATTTT. Translated: CASSQVGARAENTIYF.

The J gene is TRBJ1-2, the V gene TRBV27; no definite D call. Germline values: CDR1 MNHEY, CDR2 SMNVEV (reference sequence). Trimming removed 6 bases from V and 5 bases from J, with 16 bases in between. The length of the CDR3 is 14 residues. The CDR3 here is CASRAGRRPYGYTF. CDR3 sequence (DNA): TGTGCCAGCAGGGCCGGACGGAGGCCTTATGGCTACACCTTC.